This passage covers 11 T cell receptor beta chains from one sample sequenced in a study of T cell responses to AZD1222 COVID-19 vaccine. The table came from immunoSEQ multiplex PCR; TCRdb's copy has only in-frame clones and leaves some out. The sample carries fewer than 90,000 clones, around 84% recorded once. Sequenced material: peripheral blood, taken 28 days after the second AZD1222 dose. These receptor sequences come from an adult who received the AZD1222 COVID-19 vaccine.

The chain is built from TRBV7-9 and TRBJ1-4; no firm D call. Germline CDR1 reads SEHNR; CDR2 reads FQNEAQ (reference sequence). The V and J ends lost 5 bases and 4 bases respectively, with 11 bases between them. The CDR3 consists of 14 residues. The CDR3 sequence: CASSPAGNNEKLFF. The CDR3 region has the DNA TGTGCCAGCAGCCCGGCCGGTAATAATGAAAAACTGTTTTTT.

V and J are TRBV6-2 or TRBV6-3 and TRBJ2-3, with 10 bases matching TRBD2. The CDR3 has 19 residues. Per the germline V gene, CDR1 is MNHEY and CDR2 is SVGEGT. V was pared by 2 bases and J by 3 bases, with 14 bases of the junction left unmatched. The CDR3 coding sequence is TGTGCCAGCAGTTACGTCCCGGGAACTAGCGGGACGTTAACAGATACGCAGTATTTT. This gives the protein CASSYVPGTSGTLTDTQYF.

This clone was counted only a few times. The gene calls are TRBV29-1 and TRBJ1-1, with D unresolved. Germline CDR1 is SQVTM and CDR2 is ANQGSEA. The CDR3 has 13 residues. V lost 2 bases and J 1 base, leaving 8 bases between the germline ends. The CDR3 coding sequence is TGCAGCGTTGAATCGGCCGCGAACACTGAAGCTTTCTTT. This codes for CSVESAANTEAFF.

The chain joins TRBV19 to TRBJ2-4; 8 nucleotides align to TRBD1. Germline assignment: CDR1 LNHDA and CDR2 SQIVND (reference sequence). After removal of 4 bases from V and 4 bases from J, the junction contained 3 bases not matched to a gene. This CDR3 has 14 amino acids. The CDR3 region has the DNA TGTGCCAGTAGTAATGACAGGGGTAAAAACATTCAGTACTTC. Encoded protein: CASSNDRGKNIQYF.

This sequence joins TRBV3-1 (or the pseudogene TRBV3-2) and TRBJ2-1; D might be TRBD1 (7 bases). CDR3 length equals 15 residues. From germline, CDR1 is LGHDT and CDR2 YNNKEL (reference sequence). Trimming removed 2 bases at V and 8 bases at J, with 16 bases between. Here the CDR3 DNA reads TGTGCCAGCAGCCAAAGGCGACTAGGGGGCGATGAGCAGTTCTTC. Residues: CASSQRRLGGDEQFF.

In this sample, this clone turned up once. The chain has TRBV2 and TRBJ2-4; D remains unclear. Germline lookup yields CDR1 SNHLY and CDR2 FYNNEI. The CDR3 extends over 15 amino acids. V lost 3 bases, J lost 1 base, and 10 bases lay in between. The CDR3 spells CASSDLDGAKNIQYF. The CDR3 DNA reads as TGTGCCAGCAGTGATCTCGACGGCGCCAAAAACATTCAGTACTTC.

This clone rates as medium-sized (0.01 to 0.1%). The chain employs TRBV19 and TRBJ1-4; D unresolved. Trimming removed 7 bases from V and 0 bases from J, with 12 bases in between. This CDR3 region has 15 residues. Germline V lookup: CDR1 LNHDA, CDR2 SQIVND (reference sequence). In nucleotides, the CDR3 is TGTGCCAGTACCGTTGATACCGCAACTAATGAAAAACTGTTTTTT. Residues: CASTVDTATNEKLFF.

The gene calls are TRBV28 and TRBJ1-2; 10 bases line up with TRBD1. Germline V lookup: CDR1 MDHEN, CDR2 SYDVKM. This CDR3 region has 16 residues. Germline trimming cut 6 bases from V and 4 bases from J; bases unmatched to any gene: 11. The CDR3 spells CASSLDRGIQTYGYTF. CDR3 in DNA: TGTGCCAGCAGCCTGGACAGGGGGATACAAACCTATGGCTACACCTTC.

J is TRBJ2-1 and V is TRBV10-3; D is unresolved. V gave up 11 bases and J gave up 5 bases, with 16 bases separating them. In germline, CDR1 is ENHRY, CDR2 SYGVKD. The CDR3 covers 13 residues. The CDR3 loop is CALRPHNDNEQFF. CDR3 bases: TGTGCCCTCCGTCCCCATAATGACAATGAGCAGTTCTTC.

The genes are TRBV19 and TRBJ2-3; a weak D match, TRBD2 (6 bases). The V gene lost 2 bases and the J gene lost 6 bases, with 15 bases spanning the gap. Germline values: CDR1 LNHDA, CDR2 SQIVND (reference sequence). CDR3 size: 15 residues. The CDR3: CASSIRGGSPDTQYF. In nucleotides, the CDR3 is TGTGCCAGTAGTATACGTGGAGGGTCCCCCGATACGCAGTATTTT.

V usage is TRBV7-2 and J usage is TRBJ1-1; D may be TRBD1 (5 bases). The germline CDR1 and CDR2 sequences are SGHTA and FQGNSA. V gave up 5 bases and J gave up 5 bases, with 12 bases separating them. The CDR3 is 13 amino acids. CDR3 sequence reads: CASSKRGGTEAFF. The DNA for the CDR3 is TGTGCCAGCAGCAAACGGGGGGGAACTGAAGCTTTCTTT.